This T cell receptor beta chain was documented in a study of blood T cell repertoires in COVID-19. Study information: The samples span acute and convalescent COVID-19 from the United States, Italy and Spain.

In assigning cohorts, the study relied on participant-reported clinical history. TCRdb's copy holds only in-frame clones and misses some; the assay was immunoSEQ multiplex PCR. This table has approximately 310,000 clones, about 89% appearing once. Germline V gives CDR1 MNHEY, CDR2 SVGAGI. V was shortened by 3 bases and J by 4 bases, with 9 bases between the two germline ends. This CDR3 has 13 residues. Sequences were obtained from PBMCs or T cells enriched from blood (not recorded which). This receptor was identified in a man aged 55 to 69 who had recovered from COVID-19. J is TRBJ1-2 and V is TRBV6-5; no clear D gene. The CDR3 DNA reads TGTGCCAGCAGTTATGACATGTTCTATGGCTACACCTTC. This codes for CASSYDMFYGYTF.